These 26 T cell receptor beta chains originate from one sample sequenced in a study of T cells in women clearing cervical HPV infection. Here immunoSEQ multiplex PCR was the method, and the copy in TCRdb shows in-frame clones only, minus some. Its listing shows tens of thousands of clones. Sequencing used blood buffy coat. The source of these receptors is a woman aged 18-69 years with a cervical HPV16 infection that either progressed to CIN3+ or cleared (not recorded which).

A word on this clone: The junction differs from germline at one of its ends, possibly a read error. The read terminates 3 residues ahead of where the CDR3 ends, so the germline J gene completes it. The rearrangement uses TRBV4-2 and TRBJ2-1, with D perhaps TRBD2 (6 bases). Germline lookup yields CDR1 LGHNA and CDR2 YNFKEQ. This CDR3 contains 17 residues. CDR3 loop: CASSQDRFERAYNEQFF. Incomplete CDR3 DNA: TGCGCCAGCAGCCAAGATAGATTCGAGCGGGCTTACAATGAG.

For this clone: Read data end 3 residues before the CDR3 end; the end is taken from the germline J gene. J is TRBJ1-2 and V is TRBV30, with 7 bases identical to TRBD1. There are 12 residues in the CDR3. The germline gives CDR1 GTSNPN, CDR2 SVGIG (reference sequence). Trimming at V came to 3 bases and at J to 5 bases, leaving 3 bases not matched to a gene. The sequenced part of the CDR3 DNA is TGTGCCTGGAGCCCGACAGGGTATGGC. Translating gives CAWSPTGYG. The whole CDR3 is CAWSPTGYGYTF.

Notes on this clone: The read is 3 residues too short to cover the CDR3 end, so that end is filled in from the germline J gene. V and J are TRBV2 and TRBJ1-1, with 10 bases identical to TRBD1. The ends lost 8 bases at V and 3 bases at J; junction bases unmatched: 3. Germline values: CDR1 SNHLY, CDR2 FYNNEI. The length of the CDR3 is 13 residues. The CDR3 loop is CASAGQGDTEAFF. The covered CDR3 bases are TGTGCCAGCGCCGGACAGGGGGACACTGAA.

On this clone: The CDR3 end lies 3 residues beyond the end of the read and is filled in from the germline J gene. V usage is TRBV19 and J usage is TRBJ2-1; D is possibly TRBD2 (6 bases). Trimming left V 0 bases short and J 2 bases short, with 11 bases between. Looked up from germline, CDR1 is LNHDA and CDR2 is SQIVND (reference sequence). This CDR3 spans 16 amino acids. The part of the CDR3 DNA that was read is TGTGCCAGTAGTATAGAGGAGGGTTTCCCCTACAATGAG. This codes for CASSIEEGFPYNE. The CDR3 in full is CASSIEEGFPYNEQFF.

As concerns this clone: The DNA ends 3 residues before the CDR3 does, and the rest of the CDR3 is filled in from the germline J gene. The V and J genes are TRBV7-8 and TRBJ1-1; D possibly corresponds to TRBD1 (5 bases). Germline CDR1 SGHVS, CDR2 FQNEAQ. This CDR3 has 14 residues. The DNA read from the CDR3 is TGTGCCAGCAGCTTAGCCCCAGGGTGGGGCGAA. This sequence encodes CASSLAPGWGE. The whole CDR3 protein is CASSLAPGWGEAFF. Looking up the rest from reference TRBV7-8 and TRBJ1-1 gives the full variable domain: GAGVSQSPRYKVAKRGQDVALRCDPISGHVSLFWYQQALGQGPEFLTYFQNEAQLDKSGLPSDRFFAERPEGSVSTLKIQRTQQEDSAVYLCASSLAPGWGEAFFGQGTRLTVV.

Points on this clone: The read comes to an end 3 residues before the CDR3 does, leaving the germline J gene to fill in the end. This chain uses TRBV12-3 or TRBV12-4 with TRBJ2-3; possible D gene TRBD2, 7 bases. V was clipped by 6 bases and J by 1 base, with 14 bases between them. The CDR3 length is 15 residues. The CDR3 is CASRGGRGGTDTQYF. The part of the CDR3 DNA that was read is TGTGCCAGCAGGGGGGGCCGGGGGGGCACAGATACG.

About this clone itself: The read is 3 residues too short to cover the CDR3 end, so that end is filled in from the germline J gene. The chain is built from TRBV5-1 and TRBJ2-5, with TRBD1 matching over 7 bases. The germline CDR1 and CDR2 sequences are SGHRS and YFSETQ. V lost 5 bases and J lost 2; bases outside the gene matches: 9. This CDR3 region has 15 residues. CDR3: CASRRTGGAQETQYF. Partial CDR3 DNA: TGCGCCAGCAGGCGGACAGGTGGGGCTCAAGAGACC.

Remarks on this clone: The sequenced fragment ends 3 residues before the CDR3 boundary, so the rest is inferred from the germline J gene. The V and J genes are TRBV19 and TRBJ1-2, with D possibly being TRBD1 (5 bases). Germline CDR1 LNHDA, CDR2 SQIVND (reference sequence). This CDR3 has 15 amino acids. The sequenced CDR3 bases are TGTGCCAGTAGTATGTTAGGCCAGGGAGGGAATGAC. It translates to CASSMLGQGGND. The whole CDR3 protein is CASSMLGQGGNDYTF.

About this clone itself: The read ends 3 residues shy of where the CDR3 ends; the end is completed using the germline J gene. The chain carries TRBV18 and TRBJ1-2; D might be TRBD1 (5 bases). The CDR3 extends over 12 amino acids. Germline loops: CDR1 KGHSH, CDR2 LQKENI. The CDR3 spells CASTGTYNDYTF. Incomplete CDR3 DNA: TGTGCCAGCACCGGGACTTACAATGAC.

With respect to this clone: The CDR3 end lies 3 residues beyond the end of the read and is filled in from the germline J gene. The V call is TRBV6-2 or TRBV6-3, the J call TRBJ1-5; 8 nucleotides align to TRBD1. Losses at the gene ends were 5 bases for V and 2 bases for J; bases not matched to a gene: 2. Germline loops: CDR1 MNHEY, CDR2 SVGEGT. The CDR3 sequence is 14 residues long. The sequenced CDR3 bases are TGTGCCAGCAGTCGACAGGGGCGCAATCAGCCC. This encodes CASSRQGRNQP. The whole CDR3 sequence is CASSRQGRNQPQHF.

For this clone: The read comes to an end 3 residues before the CDR3 does, leaving the germline J gene to fill in the end. This chain links TRBV18 with TRBJ1-2; no reliable D call. This CDR3 spans 13 amino acids. Germline CDR1 is KGHSH and CDR2 is LQKENI. V dropped 2 bases and J dropped 3 bases, with 7 bases sitting between them. The CDR3 bases that were read are TGTGCCAGCTCACCAGATCAGGACTATGGC. It codes for CASSPDQDYG. The full CDR3 protein reads CASSPDQDYGYTF. Supplemented by reference TRBV18 and TRBJ1-2, the full variable domain reads NAGVMQNPRHLVRRRGQEARLRCSPMKGHSHVYWYRQLPEEGLKFMVYLQKENIIDESGMPKERFSAEFPKEGPSILRIQQVVRGDSAAYFCASSPDQDYGYTFGSGTRLTVV.

In the case of this clone: Sequencing ends 3 residues short of the CDR3 end; the germline J gene provides the rest. The chain carries TRBV10-2 and TRBJ2-3; 10 bases match TRBD2. Trimming took 0 bases from V and 4 from J; bases not matched to a gene: 7. Per germline, CDR1 WSHSY and CDR2 SAAADI. This CDR3 region has 17 residues. Partial CDR3 DNA: TGCGCCAGCAGTGAGTCGGGAGCGGGAGGGTGGGCAGATACG. Translated, it gives CASSESGAGGWADT. From start to end, the CDR3 is CASSESGAGGWADTQYF.

With respect to this clone: The read is 3 residues too short to cover the CDR3 end, so that end is filled in from the germline J gene. This chain uses TRBV6-2 or TRBV6-3 with TRBJ2-3, with a weak D call TRBD2 (5 bases). V was cut by 7 bases and J by 1 base, with 15 bases left in between. Looked up from germline, CDR1 is MNHEY and CDR2 is SVGEGT. The CDR3 runs 15 residues. The CDR3 reads CASTKGAARTDTQYF. Partial CDR3 DNA: TGTGCCAGCACCAAAGGAGCGGCCCGCACAGATACG.

Note on this clone: The read finishes 3 residues shy of the CDR3 end, and the germline J gene is used to complete it. V and J are TRBV4-1 and TRBJ2-5; 11 nucleotides agree with TRBD2. This CDR3 spans 18 amino acids. The ends lost 0 bases at V and 2 bases at J; junction bases unmatched: 8. Germline CDR1 MGHRA, CDR2 YSYEKL. The CDR3 spells CASSQDLGLAGGQETQYF. Partial CDR3 DNA: TGCGCCAGCAGCCAAGATTTGGGTCTAGCGGGAGGTCAAGAGACC.

CDR3 DNA, as far as it was read: TGTGCCAGCAGTTTGATACAAAAAGGCGAG. This sequence encodes CASSLIQKGE. The full-length CDR3 reads as CASSLIQKGEQYF. The J gene is TRBJ2-7, the V gene TRBV28; D remains unclear. With the read ending 3 residues before the CDR3 end, the germline J gene is used to fill in that end. Germline V gene lookup returns CDR1 MDHEN and CDR2 SYDVKM. There are 13 residues in the CDR3. V was pared by 3 bases and J by 6 bases, with 12 bases between. The full variable domain, its missing parts supplied by reference TRBV28 and TRBJ2-7, is DVKVTQSSRYLVKRTGEKVFLECVQDMDHENMFWYRQDPGLGLRLIYFSYDVKMKEKGDIPEGYSVSREKKERFSLILESASTNQTSMYLCASSLIQKGEQYFGPGTRLTVT.

In regard to this clone: Sequencing ends 3 residues short of the CDR3 end; the germline J gene provides the rest. The rearrangement joins TRBV20-1 to TRBJ2-3; 7 bases align to TRBD2. Germline V gives CDR1 DFQATT, CDR2 SNEGSKA (reference sequence). The CDR3 has 15 amino acids. CDR3 DNA (partial): TGCAGTGCTAGAGAGGCAAGGACTAGAGAAGAGACG. It codes for CSAREARTREET. The complete CDR3 protein is CSAREARTREETQYF.

About this clone itself: The junction and the germline gene differ at one end; a read error may be behind it. The read comes to an end 3 residues before the CDR3 does, leaving the germline J gene to fill in the end. The chain combines TRBV4-2 with TRBJ1-6; D gene uncertain. Looked up from germline, CDR1 is LGHNA and CDR2 is YNFKEQ. The CDR3 totals 16 residues. The DNA read from the CDR3 is TGCGCCAGCAGCCCCACAAGAGAGACGGGGTGGTTTACC. This codes for CASSPTRETGWFT. In full, the CDR3 is CASSPTRETGWFTLHF.

With regard to this clone: One end of the junction does not line up with germline, which may come from a read error. With the read ending 3 residues before the CDR3 end, the germline J gene is used to fill in that end. The V gene is TRBV4-2, the J gene TRBJ2-7; 8 bases line up with TRBD1. The CDR3 covers 14 residues. The V gene's germline CDR1 is LGHNA and CDR2 YNFKEQ. Partial CDR3 DNA: TGCGCCAGCAGCCAAGCAGGGGGCGCATACGAG. Residues: CASSQAGGAYE. The full-length CDR3 reads as CASSQAGGAYEQYF.

In the case of this clone: The read halts 3 residues ahead of the CDR3 end, with the missing end drawn from the germline J gene. The chain uses TRBV20-1 and TRBJ2-5; 8 bases align to TRBD1. Trimming cost V 0 bases and J 5 bases; bases outside gene matches: 8. This CDR3 has 15 residues. CDR1 is DFQATT and CDR2 is SNEGSKA in the germline V gene (reference sequence). CDR3 protein: CSAREFQGARETQYF. CDR3 bases read: TGCAGTGCTAGAGAATTCCAGGGGGCTAGGGAGACC.

As to this clone: The read halts 3 residues ahead of the CDR3 end, with the missing end drawn from the germline J gene. The chain uses TRBV6-2 or TRBV6-3 and TRBJ1-2; tentatively, D is TRBD1 (5 bases). V dropped 7 bases and J dropped 4 bases, with 19 bases sitting between them. Germline-derived CDR1 and CDR2 are MNHEY and SVGEGT. CDR3 length: 15 residues. The CDR3 sequence is CASTQGREIIYGYTF. Partial CDR3 DNA: TGTGCCAGCACCCAGGGAAGGGAGATAATCTATGGC.

To note about this clone: From the germline J gene comes the end of the CDR3, since the read stops 3 residues before it. The chain recombines TRBV7-3 with TRBJ1-4; 8 bases agree with TRBD1. The CDR3 runs 14 residues. Germline assignment: CDR1 SGHTA and CDR2 FQGTGA. CDR3 DNA, as far as it was read: TGTGCCAGCAGCGACCAGGGGGCGGGTTCACCA. It is translated as CASSDQGAGSP. The whole CDR3 protein is CASSDQGAGSPLFF. Drawing the rest from reference TRBV7-3 and TRBJ1-4, the complete variable domain is GAGVSQTPSNKVTEKGKYVELRCDPISGHTALYWYRQSLGQGPEFLIYFQGTGAADDSGLPNDRFFAVRPEGSVSTLKIQRTERGDSAVYLCASSDQGAGSPLFFGSGTQLSVL.

Of note for this clone: The CDR3 extends 3 residues past the end of the read, so its final part is completed from the germline J gene. The chain couples TRBV7-8 to TRBJ1-1; unclear D gene. Trimming left V 5 bases short and J 1 base short, with 11 bases between. CDR3 size: 14 residues. CDR1 is SGHVS, CDR2 FQNEAQ, per germline. The CDR3 loop reads CASSLTHTNTEAFF. The DNA read from the CDR3 is TGTGCCAGCAGCCTCACCCACACGAACACTGAA.

Concerning this clone itself: From the germline J gene comes the end of the CDR3, since the read stops 3 residues before it. This rearrangement joins TRBV29-1 to TRBJ2-5, with D possibly being TRBD1 (5 bases). The CDR3 totals 14 residues. The germline V gene encodes CDR1 SQVTM and CDR2 ANQGSEA. Deletions cut 2 bases from V and 5 bases from J, with 15 bases between. The chain's CDR3 is CSVERLKGVETQYF. The CDR3 bases that were read are TGCAGCGTTGAACGGTTGAAAGGGGTGGAGACC.

As concerns this clone: Sequencing ends 3 residues short of the CDR3 end; the germline J gene provides the rest. This chain uses TRBV28 with TRBJ2-1; no reliable D call. V was trimmed by 5 bases and J by 4 bases, leaving 12 bases between them. Germline V gene sequence: CDR1 MDHEN, CDR2 SYDVKM. The CDR3 runs to 14 residues. Incomplete CDR3 DNA: TGTGCCAGCAGTCCCTACAGAAAATACAATGAG. Protein sequence: CASSPYRKYNE. The entire CDR3 is CASSPYRKYNEQFF.

In regard to this clone: The CDR3 is cut off 3 residues early in the read; its end comes from the germline J gene. The chain has TRBV2 and TRBJ1-2, with TRBD1 matching 7 bases. Germline values: CDR1 SNHLY, CDR2 FYNNEI. This CDR3 contains 12 residues. CDR3 in amino acids: CASSPQGFGYTF. The CDR3 bases that were read are TGTGCCAGCAGCCCACAGGGGTTCGGC.

As concerns this clone: The read finishes 3 residues shy of the CDR3 end, and the germline J gene is used to complete it. The J gene is TRBJ2-3, the V gene TRBV15; possibly TRBD1 for D (6 bases). The V gene's germline CDR1 is LNHNV and CDR2 YYDKDF (reference sequence). This CDR3 spans 15 amino acids. CDR3 region: CATSLDSEVQETQYF. The covered CDR3 bases are TGTGCCACCAGTCTGGACAGCGAAGTCCAAGAGACG.